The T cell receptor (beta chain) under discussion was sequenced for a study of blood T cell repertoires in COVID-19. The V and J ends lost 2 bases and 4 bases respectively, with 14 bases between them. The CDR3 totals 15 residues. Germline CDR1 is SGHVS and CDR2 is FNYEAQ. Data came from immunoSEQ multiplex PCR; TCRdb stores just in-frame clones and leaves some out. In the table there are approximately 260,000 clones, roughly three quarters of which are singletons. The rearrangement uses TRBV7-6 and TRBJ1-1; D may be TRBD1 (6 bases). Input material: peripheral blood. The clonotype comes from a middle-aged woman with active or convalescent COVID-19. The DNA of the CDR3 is TGTGCCAGCAGCTTAATGGGGGCTTCGGGCACTGAAGCTTTCTTT. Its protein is CASSLMGASGTEAFF.